The rows below give T cell receptor beta chains drawn from one sample of a study of cytomegalovirus exposure and HLA in healthy donors. Assay: immunoSEQ multiplex PCR; the TCRdb copy retains only in-frame clones and omits some. Of 90,000 or so clones detected, roughly 82% appear once; the ten largest clones hold around 3.2%. Sequencing input: PBMCs. Receptor source: a man younger than 45 in good health and CMV-seropositive. CDR3s include the opening cysteine and the closing phenylalanine or tryptophan. Some rows mark clone size as missing; the rest say once, few, many or name a class of expanded clone.

J gene,V gene,clone size,CDR3 length,CDR3 protein
TRBJ1-2,TRBV9,once,11,CASSVAGGYTF
TRBJ2-7,TRBV5-1,NA,14,CASSGPYREYEQYF
TRBJ1-5,TRBV28,NA,14,CASELGQSIGPQHF
TRBJ1-1,TRBV7-2,NA,14,CASSSIMGGPEAFF
TRBJ1-1,TRBV7-8,NA,13,CASSLRTGTEAFF
TRBJ2-1,TRBV6-6,NA,16,CASSSLSLAGYNEQFF
TRBJ2-1,TRBV5-1,once,15,CASRVTSGRFNEQFF
TRBJ2-1,TRBV19,once,16,CASSLVAVSSYNEQFF
TRBJ1-5,TRBV10-3,NA,12,CAISDSNQPQHF
TRBJ2-5,TRBV6-5,NA,16,CASSYPGQGAQETQYF
TRBJ2-7,TRBV11-2,NA,16,CASSLGIAGVSYEQYF
TRBJ2-3,TRBV5-1,NA,15,CASSSWTDDTDTQYF
TRBJ2-1,TRBV15,NA,19,CATSSPRGGGPMGYNEQFF
TRBJ2-7,TRBV5-1,once,17,CASSLGSSGRPGDEQYF
TRBJ1-4,TRBV6-6,few,13,CASTAEPGEKLFF
TRBJ2-3,TRBV7-8,NA,17,CASSLVGLAGPTDTQYF
TRBJ1-5,TRBV6-5,NA,15,CASSSDREKKQPQHF
TRBJ1-2,TRBV19,NA,15,CASSIDPGSNYGYTF
TRBJ2-7,TRBV14,NA,14,CASSSTEQVYEQYF
TRBJ2-3,TRBV7-9,NA,15,CASSPPGEGADTQYF
TRBJ2-2,TRBV18,NA,13,CASSPYSDGELFF
TRBJ2-2,TRBV7-9,NA,15,CATLGLDRGTGELFF
TRBJ2-7,TRBV7-9,NA,15,CASSLEAREGAEQYF
TRBJ2-4,TRBV10-3,few,18,CAISESAGTLGAKNIQYF
TRBJ2-1,TRBV5-6,NA,14,CASSLVGAKNEQFF
TRBJ2-2,TRBV5-1,NA,16,CASSLGVGRVSGELFF
TRBJ2-2,TRBV4-1,few,15,CASSQLQGRTGELFF
TRBJ2-1,TRBV28,NA,15,CASSSPSGIYNEQFF
TRBJ2-2,TRBV7-6,NA,17,CASSLELTSWNTGELFF
TRBJ2-1,TRBV7-9,NA,14,CASSLTQGYNEQFF
TRBJ2-1,TRBV19,once,17,CASSTHSLAGGPGEQFF
TRBJ2-7,TRBV28,NA,15,CASSFPLRDRGEQYF